These 24 T cell receptor beta chains came from one sample sequenced in a study of T cells in Graves' hyperthyroidism and ophthalmopathy. RNA transcripts gave rise to amplified TCR beta CDR3 regions. Initially, a first-round RT-PCR of the TCR CDR3 employed the HTBI primer set. TCRdb re-derived calls from the multiplex PCR reads in MiXCR, one entry per CDR3 protein. The sample lists hundreds of thousands of distinct CDR3 sequences; 25% to 30% were seen once. Sequences were obtained from blood. Receptors originate from a man aged 35-49 years with Graves' hyperthyroidism that later progressed to Graves' ophthalmopathy.

This clonotype was observed at least ten times. This chain connects TRBV2 to TRBJ2-7, with 14 bases matching TRBD2. Trimming cost V 7 bases and J 2 bases; bases outside gene matches: 7. In germline, CDR1 is SNHLY, CDR2 FYNNEI. The CDR3 totals 16 residues. The CDR3 reads CASKGTSGRRTYEQYF. The CDR3 DNA reads TGTGCCAGCAAAGGGACTAGCGGGAGACGGACCTACGAGCAGTACTTC.

The chain has TRBV28 and TRBJ1-2, with 8 bases aligning to TRBD1. J lost 12 bases, V lost 3 bases, and 6 bases had no gene match. Germline CDR1 and CDR2: MDHEN and SYDVKM. The CDR3 has 12 amino acids. The CDR3, as DNA: TGTGCCAGCAGTTTGGAGACAGGGGAGAACACCTTC. This encodes CASSLETGENTF.

The V gene is TRBV12-3 or TRBV12-4, the J gene TRBJ1-2, with no clear D. Trimming left V 7 bases short and J 8 bases short, with 14 bases between. The CDR3 sequence is 12 residues long. The CDR3 DNA follows: TGTGCCAGCATCCTACTAGCGAGGGGCTACACCTTC. It yields the protein CASILLARGYTF.

About this clonotype itself: In this CDR3 the conserved last residue, phenylalanine or tryptophan, is missing, so a read error is likely. The chain uses TRBV28 and TRBJ2-5; D remains ambiguous. Trimming left V 2 bases short and J 2 bases short, with 12 bases between. The germline V gene encodes CDR1 MDHEN and CDR2 SYDVKM. CDR3 length equals 15 residues. DNA of the CDR3: TGTGCCAGCAGTTTAGCCCAGCCTGGGCAAGAGACCCAGTACCTC. Protein: CASSLAQPGQETQYL.

This clonotype showed up many times. The V call is TRBV2, the J call TRBJ1-1, with D maybe TRBD1 (5 bases). V shed 9 bases and J shed 1 base, with 12 bases lying between them. This CDR3 is built from 13 residues. Germline CDR1 SNHLY, CDR2 FYNNEI. CDR3 nucleotides: TGTGCCAGTGGGGCAGGGCAGAACACTGAAGCTTTCTTT. Protein sequence: CASGAGQNTEAFF.

The rearrangement joins TRBV11-2 to TRBJ1-1; tentatively, D is TRBD1 (5 bases). The CDR3 runs to 16 residues. Germline V gene sequence: CDR1 SGHAT, CDR2 FQNNGV. Trimming took 6 bases from V and 0 from J, leaving 17 bases between them. CDR3 residues: CASREGPGNMNTEAFF. CDR3 nucleotide sequence: TGTGCCAGCAGGGAGGGACCCGGGAACATGAACACTGAAGCTTTCTTT.

The table lists this clonotype with many counts. The chain couples TRBV10-3 to TRBJ1-2; the D gene is possibly TRBD1 (5 bases). CDR1 is ENHRY and CDR2 is SYGVKD in the germline V gene. Trimming took 11 bases from V and 2 from J, leaving 15 bases between them. This CDR3 is 13 amino acids long. The CDR3 bases are TGTGCCCTCCGAGGACAAGGAAACTATGGCTACACCTTC. Translation: CALRGQGNYGYTF.

This clonotype was counted at least ten times. This chain connects TRBV11-2 to TRBJ1-2; no clear D. V was shortened by 4 bases and J by 8 bases, with 17 bases between the two germline ends. Germline loops: CDR1 SGHAT, CDR2 FQNNGV. This CDR3 comprises 14 residues. CDR3 nucleotide sequence: TGTGCCAGCAGCTCCGACTGGGGAACGGGGGGCTACACCTTC. Its protein is CASSSDWGTGGYTF. Based on the CDR3 plus reference TRBV11-2 and TRBJ1-2, the full variable domain is EAGVAQSPRYKIIEKRQSVAFWCNPISGHATLYWYQQILGQGPKLLIQFQNNGVVDDSQLPKDRFSAERLKGVDSTLKIQPAKLEDSAVYLCASSSDWGTGGYTFGSGTRLTVV.

This clonotype showed up just a few times. The rearrangement links TRBV3-1 to TRBJ1-1, with D possibly being TRBD1 (5 bases). V dropped 4 bases and J dropped 1 base, with 10 bases sitting between them. CDR1 is LGHDT, CDR2 YNNKEL, per germline (reference sequence). This CDR3 spans 14 amino acids. The CDR3 bases are TGTGCCAGCAGCCCCAGGGTACGGAACACTGAAGCTTTCTTT. Protein product: CASSPRVRNTEAFF.

This clonotype showed up many times. The rearrangement uses TRBV9 and TRBJ2-7, with 7 bases identical to TRBD2. Germline V gene data show CDR1 as SGDLS and CDR2 as YYNGEE. The CDR3 runs 15 residues. The junction had 10 bases not matched to a gene; V was cut back by 2 bases and J by 5 bases. The CDR3, as DNA: TGTGCCAGCAGCGTTGCCGGGGAGGGCCCCGACGAGCAGTACTTC. Translating gives CASSVAGEGPDEQYF.

This clonotype was detected many times. The rearrangement joins TRBV12-3 or TRBV12-4 to TRBJ1-1; 8 positions match TRBD1. V shed 7 bases, J shed 5 bases, and the junction held 6 bases outside the gene matches. The length of the CDR3 is 13 residues. Here the CDR3 reads CASTQGAGTEAFF. CDR3 sequence (DNA): TGTGCCAGCACCCAGGGGGCAGGAACTGAAGCTTTCTTT.

This clonotype has at least ten counts. The V gene is TRBV30, the J gene TRBJ2-5, with D possibly being TRBD2 (6 bases). The CDR3 contains 12 residues. Trimming removed 2 bases from V and 4 bases from J, with 8 bases in between. Looked up from germline, CDR1 is GTSNPN and CDR2 is SVGIG (reference sequence). In DNA, the CDR3 is TGTGCCTGGAGTCGAGCGGGAGAGACCCAGTACTTC. Protein: CAWSRAGETQYF.

This chain uses TRBV29-1 with TRBJ1-1, with a tentative D call TRBD1 (5 bases). V lost 6 bases and J 4 bases, leaving 15 bases between the germline ends. Per germline, CDR1 SQVTM and CDR2 ANQGSEA. The CDR3 covers 13 residues. CDR3 DNA: TGCAGCGTCTTCAGGGTGGAGGGCACTGAAGCTTTCTTT. This encodes CSVFRVEGTEAFF.

This clonotype was recorded many times. The chain combines TRBV27 with TRBJ2-7; the D gene could be TRBD1 or TRBD2 (5 bases each). This CDR3 is built from 12 residues. Per the germline V gene, CDR1 is MNHEY and CDR2 is SMNVEV (reference sequence). V was clipped by 8 bases and J by 5 bases, with 13 bases between them. The CDR3 DNA reads as TGTGCCAGCGGGACCTTACTTGACGAGCAGTACTTC. Protein sequence: CASGTLLDEQYF.

This chain connects TRBV7-9 to TRBJ1-3; TRBD1 agrees at 7 bases. The CDR3 is 15 residues long. J lost 4 bases, V lost 4 bases, and 7 bases had no gene match. Germline lookup yields CDR1 SEHNR and CDR2 FQNEAQ (reference sequence). The CDR3 nucleotides are TGTGCCAGCAGCTCAGACAGGGAGAGGGGAAACACCATATATTTT. Translating gives CASSSDRERGNTIYF.

This chain connects TRBV6-2 or TRBV6-3 to TRBJ2-2; possibly TRBD2 for D (6 bases). From germline, CDR1 is MNHEY and CDR2 SVGEGT. The ends were cut back, 5 bases at V and 6 bases at J, with 13 bases in the middle. This CDR3 contains 14 residues. Here the CDR3 DNA reads TGTGCCAGCAGTAGCCCTGGGGAGGCCGGGGAGCTGTTTTTT. Protein product: CASSSPGEAGELFF.

The rearrangement links TRBV28 to TRBJ2-7, with D perhaps TRBD1 (5 bases). The V gene's germline CDR1 is MDHEN and CDR2 SYDVKM. This CDR3 has 14 amino acids. V was pared by 2 bases and J by 6 bases, with 14 bases between. CDR3 coding DNA: TGTGCCAGCAGTTTACAAGGACACCCTACCGAGCAGTACTTC. As protein: CASSLQGHPTEQYF.

This clonotype was counted at least ten times. The chain couples TRBV15 to TRBJ2-3; D gene uncertain. This CDR3 comprises 12 residues. With 0 bases removed from V and 5 bases from J, the gap between germline ends came to 3 bases. CDR1 and CDR2 (germline): LNHNV, YYDKDF (reference sequence). The CDR3 is CATSRDVDTQYF. The CDR3 bases are TGTGCCACCAGCAGAGACGTAGATACGCAGTATTTT.

This clonotype came up many times. V usage is TRBV15 and J usage is TRBJ1-5, with D hard to call. The CDR3 consists of 15 residues. CDR1 is LNHNV, CDR2 YYDKDF, per germline (reference sequence). V was clipped by 0 bases and J by 0 bases, with 6 bases between them. In nucleotides, the CDR3 is TGTGCCACCAGCAGAGAGATATATAGCAATCAGCCCCAGCATTTT. Amino acid sequence: CATSREIYSNQPQHF.

In this sample, this clonotype turned up many times. This chain joins TRBV19 and TRBJ2-7; 9 bases fit TRBD1. V shed 3 bases, J shed 4 bases, and the junction held 4 bases outside the gene matches. The germline V gene encodes CDR1 LNHDA and CDR2 SQIVND (reference sequence). The CDR3 sequence is 14 residues long. The CDR3 sequence is CASSIPGQGYEQYF. The CDR3 DNA reads TGTGCCAGTAGTATCCCCGGACAGGGGTACGAGCAGTACTTC.

At least ten counts were recorded for this clonotype. The rearrangement joins TRBV29-1 to TRBJ2-5, with a possible D match to TRBD2 (5 bases). Trimming shortened V by 4 bases and J by 1 base, and 13 bases separated the two germline ends. The V gene's germline CDR1 is SQVTM and CDR2 ANQGSEA. CDR3 length equals 14 residues. CDR3 in DNA: TGCAGCGTTGTTGAAGGAGCGGTCCAAGAGACCCAGTACTTC. Translation gives CSVVEGAVQETQYF.

The chain joins TRBV28 to TRBJ2-7, with TRBD1 matching over 7 bases. J lost 2 bases, V lost 10 bases, and 8 bases had no gene match. From germline, CDR1 is MDHEN and CDR2 SYDVKM. The CDR3 loop spans 13 amino acids. The CDR3 DNA reads as TGTGCCATCCGTCGGGACAGCGCCTACGAGCAGTACTTC. Translation: CAIRRDSAYEQYF.

The chain combines TRBV7-8 with TRBJ1-5, with 7 bases lining up with TRBD1. The CDR3 length is 15 residues. J gave up 2 bases and V 0 bases, and 1 base lay outside the gene matches. The germline gives CDR1 SGHVS, CDR2 FQNEAQ. The CDR3 region has the DNA TGTGCCAGCAGCTTAGCCGACAGGGGCAATCAGCCCCAGCATTTT. Protein product: CASSLADRGNQPQHF.

This clonotype was counted many times. Here the CDR3 reads CASRGQGGHNQPQHF. The CDR3 region has the DNA TGTGCCAGCAGGGGACAGGGAGGCCACAATCAGCCCCAGCATTTT. The V gene is TRBV2, the J gene TRBJ1-5; 9 bases align to TRBD1. V trimming: 6 bases; J trimming: 3 bases; junction bases outside the gene matches: 6. Germline assignment: CDR1 SNHLY and CDR2 FYNNEI. The length of the CDR3 is 15 residues.